Each of the 10 T cell receptor beta chains below was sequenced from the same sample in a study of cytomegalovirus exposure and HLA in healthy donors. PCR amplification relied on 60 Vbeta primers (plus 13 Jbeta primers). Some clones are missing from TCRdb's copy, which holds only in-frame ones; the method was immunoSEQ multiplex PCR. The sample shows 110,000 to 150,000 clones, 79% of them seen only once. The sample was PBMCs. The receptors derive from a man aged 18 to 30 in good health and CMV-seronegative.

On this clone: One end of the junction does not line up with germline, which may come from a read error. In the same sample, other DNA sequences code for this CDR3. The gene calls are TRBV5-3 and TRBJ2-7; TRBD2 agrees at 7 bases. TRBV5-3 carries the ORF label, with uncertain function. CDR3 length: 15 amino acids. Written as DNA, the CDR3 is TGCGCCAGAAGGATGCTCAGGGAGGGACCTTACGAGCAGTACTTC. It encodes CARRMLREGPYEQYF.

The chain is built from TRBV4-1 and TRBJ1-1; 8 bases are a match to TRBD1. After removal of 4 bases from V and 1 base from J, the junction contained 5 bases not matched to a gene. CDR3 length: 15 amino acids. Germline CDR1 MGHRA, CDR2 YSYEKL. CDR3 in amino acids: CASSRTGTGNTEAFF. The CDR3 nucleotides are TGCGCCAGCAGCCGAACCGGGACAGGGAACACTGAAGCTTTCTTT.

The CDR3 protein is CASSPGGTDTQYF. In DNA form, the CDR3 reads TGTGCCAGCAGCCCCGGGGGCACAGATACGCAGTATTTT. The chain joins TRBV7-8 to TRBJ2-3, with a weak D call TRBD2 (5 bases). Germline V gives CDR1 SGHVS, CDR2 FQNEAQ. Trimming stripped 5 bases from V and 1 base from J, with 7 bases between. The CDR3 covers 13 residues.

The rearrangement links TRBV4-1 to TRBJ1-5; D is unresolved. The CDR3 is 14 amino acids. The germline V and J ends were trimmed by 1 base and 0 bases, with 4 bases remaining between them. Germline-derived CDR1 and CDR2 are MGHRA and YSYEKL. CDR3 protein: CASSQANSNQPQHF. CDR3 nucleotides: TGCGCCAGCAGCCAAGCAAATAGCAATCAGCCCCAGCATTTT.

This chain uses TRBV6-6 with TRBJ2-5, with D perhaps matching TRBD1 (6 bases). Per germline, CDR1 MNHNY and CDR2 SVGAGI (reference sequence). The V and J ends lost 6 bases and 2 bases respectively, with 16 bases between them. The CDR3 sequence is 15 residues long. CDR3 sequence: CASSPTGTPQETQYF. CDR3 in DNA: TGTGCCAGCAGCCCAACGGGGACACCACAAGAGACCCAGTACTTC.

This clone was recorded a few times. The chain combines TRBV5-4 with TRBJ2-3; 13 positions agree with TRBD2. Germline CDR1 SGHNT, CDR2 YYREEE (reference sequence). The CDR3 runs 16 residues. J gave up 2 bases and V 3 bases, and 3 bases lay outside the gene matches. The CDR3 region has the DNA TGTGCCAGCAGCTCGGGACTAGCGGGGACCACAGATACGCAGTATTTT. It is translated as CASSSGLAGTTDTQYF.

The rearrangement joins TRBV13 to TRBJ2-1; D remains ambiguous. Trimming cost V 2 bases and J 5 bases, with 13 bases left between them. The germline CDR1 and CDR2 sequences are PRHDT and FYEKMQ (reference sequence). CDR3 size: 15 residues. The CDR3 protein is CASSLNLKHNNEQFF. CDR3 nucleotide sequence: TGTGCCAGCAGCTTAAATCTTAAACACAACAATGAGCAGTTCTTC.

The rearrangement uses TRBV13 and TRBJ1-6; a possible D gene is TRBD1 (6 bases). Trimming left V 0 bases short and J 7 bases short, with 13 bases between. Per the germline V gene, CDR1 is PRHDT and CDR2 is FYEKMQ (reference sequence). There are 16 residues in the CDR3. The CDR3 DNA reads TGTGCCAGCAGCTTAGGCACAGGGTGGGCCAATTCACCCCTCCACTTT. This gives the protein CASSLGTGWANSPLHF.

This rearrangement joins TRBV4-3 to TRBJ1-4; the D is unclear. The CDR3 covers 15 residues. CDR1 is LGHNA and CDR2 is YSLEER in the germline V gene. V lost 0 bases and J lost 3, with 8 bases in between. In DNA, the CDR3 is TGCGCCAGCAGCCAAGATGGGCAGGCTAATGAAAAACTGTTTTTT. It specifies CASSQDGQANEKLFF.

J is TRBJ2-3 and V is TRBV6-5; 10 bases are a match to TRBD2. V lost 2 bases and J lost 4; bases outside the gene matches: 0. The CDR3 loop spans 14 amino acids. Germline values: CDR1 MNHEY, CDR2 SVGAGI. CDR3 amino acids: CASSYGTSADTQYF. In DNA, the CDR3 is TGTGCCAGCAGTTACGGGACTAGCGCAGATACGCAGTATTTT.